The entry below gives a single T cell receptor (beta chain) sequence along with its context. The antigen this receptor binds is unknown. No much larger clonotype is one base removed from it; base qualities were not supplied. The data are from a study of post-analysis software for immune sequencing data (dated by TCRdb to the mid-2010s). Some background on the complete study: Disease courses on record covered relapsing-remitting, secondary progressive and progressive-relapsing multiple sclerosis, though some patients had no subtype annotation. The patient repertoires were compared against about a dozen previously published healthy control repertoires obtained from donors aged 6 to 25 years. A subset of samples was prepared in parallel using single-end sample barcoding, then pooled and co-amplified after Illumina adapter ligation. Results the study describes overall, beyond this receptor: Direct clustering with F measure showed strong co-clustering of samples prepared in the same batch, prompting a batch-effect correction. The multiple sclerosis patient group was slightly younger than the control group. Multiple sclerosis patients had significantly lower normalized Chao1 diversity than controls, a result that suggests substantial peripheral T-cell clonal expansion. Significantly higher frequencies in patients than in controls were found for a few TRBV segments, including TRBV5-6, TRBV5-1 and TRBV20-1.

TCR beta repertoires were profiled from peripheral blood of 13 young patients with multiple sclerosis to demonstrate the VDJtools post-analysis software. The multiple sclerosis patients were children and adolescents ranging in age from roughly 6 to 15 years. Measured from the cysteine to the phenylalanine, the CDR3 is 15 residues long. Only the CDR3 DNA is retained, 45 bases long and in frame from the first base. Compared with germline, V lacks 2 bases and J lacks 10 bases; bases without a gene match: 12. Sequences SEHNR (CDR1) and FQNEAQ (CDR2) are obtained from the germline V gene (reference sequence). Preparation of the library involved PCR. Instrument used: Illumina HiSeq 2500. To reduce PCR and sequencing biases, unique molecular identifiers were built into the TCR beta cDNA libraries. Roughly 500,000 cDNA molecules were obtained per 1 to 10 million input T cells, so each molecule approximated one T cell. The patient libraries were prepared and sequenced with the same protocol used for the earlier healthy control dataset. Samples belonging to the same batch were prepared together, multiplexed and sequenced on a shared HiSeq lane. The authors processed their data as follows. Raw barcoded reads were processed with MIGEC, discarding single-read molecular identifier groups before consensus assembly and CDR3 extraction. Clonotype tables were post-analysed with VDJtools, and diversity was normalized by down-sampling all datasets to the smallest sample size. In repertoire overlap clustering, CDR3 amino acid sequences, but not nucleotide sequences, were matched to correct batch-related cross-sample contamination. TCRdb applied fastp at Q25 and MiXCR to the public reads, then kept only in-frame beta chains. Here each entry gathers all rows of one CDR3 protein and keeps the most common genes and DNA. The V and J calls follow TCRdb's processing rather than the paper's. The table for this sample lists some 700,000 distinct CDR3 sequences; around 64% of them were counted only once. In total, the top ten clones hold approximately 10% of the sample.

The chain was built from TRBV7-9 and TRBJ2-3; 7 junctional bases match TRBD1. Sequenced input: blood. This receptor was taken from a girl aged 2 to 10 with multiple sclerosis. Read as DNA, the sequence is TGTGCCAGCAGCTTACCATCCTCGGCTACAGGGGCGCAGTATTTT. Its coded protein is CASSLPSSATGAQYF.